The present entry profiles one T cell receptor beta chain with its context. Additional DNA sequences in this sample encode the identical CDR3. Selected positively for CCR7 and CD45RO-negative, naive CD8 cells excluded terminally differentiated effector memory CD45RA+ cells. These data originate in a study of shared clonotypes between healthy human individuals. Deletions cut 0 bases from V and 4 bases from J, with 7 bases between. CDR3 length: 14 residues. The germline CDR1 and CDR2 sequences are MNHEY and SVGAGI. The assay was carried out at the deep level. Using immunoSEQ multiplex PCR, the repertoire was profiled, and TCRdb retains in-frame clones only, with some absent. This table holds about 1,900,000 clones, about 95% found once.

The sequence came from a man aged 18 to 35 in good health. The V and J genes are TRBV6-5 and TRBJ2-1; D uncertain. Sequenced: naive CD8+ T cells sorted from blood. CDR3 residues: CASSYSGEYNEQFF. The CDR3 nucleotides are TGTGCCAGCAGTTACTCTGGAGAATACAATGAGCAGTTCTTC.